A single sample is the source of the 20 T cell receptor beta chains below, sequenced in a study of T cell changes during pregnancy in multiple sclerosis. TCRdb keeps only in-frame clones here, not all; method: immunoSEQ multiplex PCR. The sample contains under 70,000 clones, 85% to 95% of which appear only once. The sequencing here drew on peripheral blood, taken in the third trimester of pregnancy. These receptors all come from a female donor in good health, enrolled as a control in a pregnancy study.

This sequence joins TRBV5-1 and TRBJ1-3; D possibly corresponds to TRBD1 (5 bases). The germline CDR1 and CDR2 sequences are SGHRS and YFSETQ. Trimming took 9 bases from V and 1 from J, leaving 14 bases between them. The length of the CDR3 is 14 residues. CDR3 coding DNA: TGCGCCATCGCCAGGGCCTGGTCTGGAAACACCATATATTTT. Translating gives CAIARAWSGNTIYF.

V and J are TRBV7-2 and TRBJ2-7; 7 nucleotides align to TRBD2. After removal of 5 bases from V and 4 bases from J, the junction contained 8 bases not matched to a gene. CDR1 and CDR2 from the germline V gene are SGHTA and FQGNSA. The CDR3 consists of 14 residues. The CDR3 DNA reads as TGTGCCAGCAGCCCCCGGGACTACCCTTACGAGCAGTACTTC. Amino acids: CASSPRDYPYEQYF.

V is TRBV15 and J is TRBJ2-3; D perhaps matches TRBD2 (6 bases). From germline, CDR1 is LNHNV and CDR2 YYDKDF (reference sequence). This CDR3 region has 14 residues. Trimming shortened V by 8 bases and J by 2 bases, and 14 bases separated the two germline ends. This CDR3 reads CATGRGINTDTQYF. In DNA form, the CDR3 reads TGTGCCACCGGCCGGGGGATCAACACAGATACGCAGTATTTT. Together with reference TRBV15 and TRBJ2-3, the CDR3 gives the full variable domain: DAMVIQNPRYQVTQFGKPVTLSCSQTLNHNVMYWYQQKSSQAPKLLFHYYDKDFNNEADTPDNFQSRRPNTSFCFLDIRSPGLGDTAMYLCATGRGINTDTQYFGPGTRLTVL.

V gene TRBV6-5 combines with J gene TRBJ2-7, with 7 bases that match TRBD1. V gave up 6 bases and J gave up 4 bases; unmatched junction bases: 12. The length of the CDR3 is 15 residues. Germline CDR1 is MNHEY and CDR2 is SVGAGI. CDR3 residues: CASRRTRDSPYEQYF. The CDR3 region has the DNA TGTGCCAGCAGACGTACAAGGGACAGTCCTTACGAGCAGTACTTC.

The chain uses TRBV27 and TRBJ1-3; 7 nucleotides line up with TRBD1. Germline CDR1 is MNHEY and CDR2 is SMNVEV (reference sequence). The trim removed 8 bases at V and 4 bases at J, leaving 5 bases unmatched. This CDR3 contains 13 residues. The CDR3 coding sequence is TGTGCCAGCTCAGACAGGGAGGGAAACACCATATATTTT. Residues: CASSDREGNTIYF.

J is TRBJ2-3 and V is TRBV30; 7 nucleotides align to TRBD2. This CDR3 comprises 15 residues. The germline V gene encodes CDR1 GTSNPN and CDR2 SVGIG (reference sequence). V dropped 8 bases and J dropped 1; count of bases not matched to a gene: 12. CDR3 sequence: CATGAGISGTDTQYF. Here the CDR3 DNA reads TGTGCCACCGGAGCGGGGATAAGCGGCACAGATACGCAGTATTTT.

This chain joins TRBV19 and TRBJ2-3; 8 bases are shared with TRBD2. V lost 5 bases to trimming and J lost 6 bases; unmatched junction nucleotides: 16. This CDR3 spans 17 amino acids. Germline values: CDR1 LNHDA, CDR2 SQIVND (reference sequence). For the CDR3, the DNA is TGTGCCAGTAGTCCCCGGGGGGGTCTACAGGGTAAGGATACGCAGTATTTT. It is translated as CASSPRGGLQGKDTQYF.

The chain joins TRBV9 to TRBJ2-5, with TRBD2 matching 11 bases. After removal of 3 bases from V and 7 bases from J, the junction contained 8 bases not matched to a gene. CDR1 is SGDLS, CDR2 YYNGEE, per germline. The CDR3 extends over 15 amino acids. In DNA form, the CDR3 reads TGTGCCAGCAGCGGAGTTAGCGGGGGGGGCGGGACCCAGTACTTC. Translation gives CASSGVSGGGGTQYF.

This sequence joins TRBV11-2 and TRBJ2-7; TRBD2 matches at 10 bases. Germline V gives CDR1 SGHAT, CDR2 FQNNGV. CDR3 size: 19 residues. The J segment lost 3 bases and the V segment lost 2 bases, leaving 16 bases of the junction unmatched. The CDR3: CASSLWIGTSEKLGYEQYF. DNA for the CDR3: TGTGCCAGCAGCTTATGGATAGGGACTAGCGAAAAGCTGGGCTACGAGCAGTACTTC.

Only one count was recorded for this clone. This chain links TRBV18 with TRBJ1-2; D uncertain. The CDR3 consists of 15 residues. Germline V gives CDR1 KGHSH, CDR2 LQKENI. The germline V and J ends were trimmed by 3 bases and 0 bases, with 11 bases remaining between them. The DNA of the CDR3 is TGTGCCAGCTCACCCGGCCATACAGCTAACTATGGCTACACCTTC. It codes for CASSPGHTANYGYTF.

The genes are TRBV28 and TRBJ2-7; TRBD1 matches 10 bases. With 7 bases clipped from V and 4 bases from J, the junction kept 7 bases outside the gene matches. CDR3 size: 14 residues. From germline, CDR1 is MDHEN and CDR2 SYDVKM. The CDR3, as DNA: TGTGCCAGCATCACCGACAGGGGGCGGTACGAGCAGTACTTC. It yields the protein CASITDRGRYEQYF.

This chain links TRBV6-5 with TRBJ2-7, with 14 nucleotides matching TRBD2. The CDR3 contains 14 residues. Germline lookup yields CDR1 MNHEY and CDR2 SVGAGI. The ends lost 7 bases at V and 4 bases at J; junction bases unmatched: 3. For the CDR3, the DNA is TGTGCCAGCACTGGGACTAGCGGGGGTTACGAGCAGTACTTC. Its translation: CASTGTSGGYEQYF.

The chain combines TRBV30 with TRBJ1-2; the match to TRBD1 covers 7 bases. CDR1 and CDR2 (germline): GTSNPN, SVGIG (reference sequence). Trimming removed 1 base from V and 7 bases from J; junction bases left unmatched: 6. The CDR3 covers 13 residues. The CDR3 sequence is CAWSAAGGGGYTF. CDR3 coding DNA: TGTGCCTGGAGTGCTGCAGGGGGAGGTGGCTACACCTTC.

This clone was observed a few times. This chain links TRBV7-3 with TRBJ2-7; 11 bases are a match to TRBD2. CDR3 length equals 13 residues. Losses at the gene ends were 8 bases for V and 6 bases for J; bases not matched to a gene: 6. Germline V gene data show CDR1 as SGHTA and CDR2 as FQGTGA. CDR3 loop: CASGSSGGFEQYF. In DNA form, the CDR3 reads TGTGCCAGCGGGTCTAGCGGGGGGTTCGAGCAGTACTTC.

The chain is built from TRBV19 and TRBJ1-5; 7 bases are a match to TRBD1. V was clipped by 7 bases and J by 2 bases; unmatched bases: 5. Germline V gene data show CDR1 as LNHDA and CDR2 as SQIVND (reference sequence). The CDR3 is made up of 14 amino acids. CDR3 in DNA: TGTGCCAGTAACGACAGGGTTGGCAATCAGCCCCAGCATTTT. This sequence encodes CASNDRVGNQPQHF.

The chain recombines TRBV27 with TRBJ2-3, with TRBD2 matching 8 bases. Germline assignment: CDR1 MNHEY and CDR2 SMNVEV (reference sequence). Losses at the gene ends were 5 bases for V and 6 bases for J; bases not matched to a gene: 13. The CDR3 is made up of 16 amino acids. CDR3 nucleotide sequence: TGTGCCAGCAGTCCGACTACTAGCGGAGTGTGGGATACGCAGTATTTT. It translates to CASSPTTSGVWDTQYF.

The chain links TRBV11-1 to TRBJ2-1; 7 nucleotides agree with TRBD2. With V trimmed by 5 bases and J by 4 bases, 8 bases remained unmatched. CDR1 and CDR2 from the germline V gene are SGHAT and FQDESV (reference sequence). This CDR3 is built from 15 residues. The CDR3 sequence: CASSNRGEKYNEQFF. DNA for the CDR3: TGTGCCAGCAGCAACCGGGGGGAAAAGTACAATGAGCAGTTCTTC.

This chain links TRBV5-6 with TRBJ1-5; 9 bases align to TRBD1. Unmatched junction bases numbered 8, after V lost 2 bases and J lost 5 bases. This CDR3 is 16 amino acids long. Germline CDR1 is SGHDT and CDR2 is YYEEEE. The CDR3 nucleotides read TGTGCCAGCAGCTTCGGGACAGGGAAGAGTTATCAGCCCCAGCATTTT. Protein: CASSFGTGKSYQPQHF.

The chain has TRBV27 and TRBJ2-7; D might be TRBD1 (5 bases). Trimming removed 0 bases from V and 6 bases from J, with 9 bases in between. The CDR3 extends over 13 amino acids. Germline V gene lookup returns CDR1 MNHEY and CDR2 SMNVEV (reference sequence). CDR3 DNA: TGTGCCAGCAGTTTATCGAAGGGGCTCGAGCAGTACTTC. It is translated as CASSLSKGLEQYF.

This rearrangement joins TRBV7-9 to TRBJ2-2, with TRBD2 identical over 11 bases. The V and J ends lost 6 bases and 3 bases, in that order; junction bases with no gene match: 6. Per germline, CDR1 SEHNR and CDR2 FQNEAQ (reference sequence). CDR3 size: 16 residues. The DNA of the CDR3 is TGTGCCAGCAGATCTAGCGGGGGGATATACACCGGGGAGCTGTTTTTT. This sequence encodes CASRSSGGIYTGELFF.